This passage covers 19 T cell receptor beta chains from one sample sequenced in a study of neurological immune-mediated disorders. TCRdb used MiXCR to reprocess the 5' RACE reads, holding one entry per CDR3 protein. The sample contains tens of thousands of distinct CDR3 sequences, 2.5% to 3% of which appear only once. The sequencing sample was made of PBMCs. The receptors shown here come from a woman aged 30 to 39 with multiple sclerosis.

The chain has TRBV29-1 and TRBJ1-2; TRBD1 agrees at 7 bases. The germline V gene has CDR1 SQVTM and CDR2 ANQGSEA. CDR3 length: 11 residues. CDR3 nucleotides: TGCAGTGAAGGGGGCGTAGACTATCACACCTTC. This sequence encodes CSEGGVDYHTF.

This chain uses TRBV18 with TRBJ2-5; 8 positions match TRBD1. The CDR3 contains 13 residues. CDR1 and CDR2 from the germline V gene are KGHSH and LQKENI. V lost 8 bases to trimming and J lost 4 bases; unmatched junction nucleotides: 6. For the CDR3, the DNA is TGTGCCAGCGCCCAGGGGGCCCGAGAGACCCAGTACTTC. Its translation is CASAQGARETQYF.

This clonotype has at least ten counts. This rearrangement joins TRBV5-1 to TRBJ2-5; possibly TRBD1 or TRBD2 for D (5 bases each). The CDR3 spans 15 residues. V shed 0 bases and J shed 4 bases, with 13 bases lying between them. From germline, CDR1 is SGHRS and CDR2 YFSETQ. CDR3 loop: CASSLGDVGGETQYF. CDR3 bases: TGCGCCAGCAGCTTGGGGGACGTCGGTGGAGAGACCCAGTACTTC.

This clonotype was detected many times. The chain's CDR3 is CASSFQGQGAPLTF. The CDR3, as DNA: TGCGCCAGCAGCTTCCAAGGACAGGGGGCGCCGCTGACTTTC. This chain joins TRBV5-1 and TRBJ2-6; 11 nucleotides line up with TRBD1. After removal of 2 bases from V and 16 bases from J, the junction contained 8 bases not matched to a gene. The length of the CDR3 is 14 residues. Germline CDR1 and CDR2: SGHRS and YFSETQ.

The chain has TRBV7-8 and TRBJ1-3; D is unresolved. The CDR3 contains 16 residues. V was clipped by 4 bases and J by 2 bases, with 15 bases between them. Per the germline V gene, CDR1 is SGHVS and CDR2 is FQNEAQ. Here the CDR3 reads CASSSPGDRTGNTIYF. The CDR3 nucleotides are TGTGCCAGCAGCTCCCCGGGTGATCGCACTGGAAACACCATATATTTT.

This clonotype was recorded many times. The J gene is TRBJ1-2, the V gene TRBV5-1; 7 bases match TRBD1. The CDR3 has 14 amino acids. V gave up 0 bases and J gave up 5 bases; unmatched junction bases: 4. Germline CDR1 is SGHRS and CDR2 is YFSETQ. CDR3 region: CASSLGGQDYGYTF. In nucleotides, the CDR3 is TGCGCCAGCAGCTTGGGAGGACAGGATTATGGCTACACCTTC.

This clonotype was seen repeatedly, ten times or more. The CDR3, as DNA: TGCAGTGCTAGAGTCGCTAGCGGGAGCCCGTTGTCCTACAATGAGCAGTTCTTC. Translating it yields CSARVASGSPLSYNEQFF. The gene calls are TRBV20-1 and TRBJ2-1, with TRBD2 matching 10 bases. With V trimmed by 1 base and J by 1 base, 10 bases remained unmatched. The CDR3 totals 18 residues. The V gene's germline CDR1 is DFQATT and CDR2 SNEGSKA (reference sequence).

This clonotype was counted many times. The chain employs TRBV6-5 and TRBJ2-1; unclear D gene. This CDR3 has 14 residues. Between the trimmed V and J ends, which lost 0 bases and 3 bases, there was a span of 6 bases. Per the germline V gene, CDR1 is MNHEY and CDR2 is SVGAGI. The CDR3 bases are TGTGCCAGCAGTTACTCGGGCAGCTACAATGAGCAGTTCTTC. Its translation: CASSYSGSYNEQFF.

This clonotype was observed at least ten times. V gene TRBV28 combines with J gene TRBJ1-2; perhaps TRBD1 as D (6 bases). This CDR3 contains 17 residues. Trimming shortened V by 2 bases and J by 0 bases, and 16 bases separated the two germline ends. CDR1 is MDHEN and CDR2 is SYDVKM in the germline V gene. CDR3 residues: CASSLRAGAIANYGYTF. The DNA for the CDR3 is TGTGCCAGCAGTTTACGTGCAGGGGCTATAGCTAACTATGGCTACACCTTC.

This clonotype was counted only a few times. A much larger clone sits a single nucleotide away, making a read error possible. The CDR3 loop reads CASSHGTSGDTQYF. CDR3 DNA sequence: TGTGCCAGCAGCCACGGGACTAGCGGGGATACGCAGTATTTT. The genes are TRBV14 and TRBJ2-3; 12 positions agree with TRBD2. Germline lookup yields CDR1 SGHDN and CDR2 FVKESK. V trimming: 3 bases; J trimming: 6 bases; junction bases outside the gene matches: 1. There are 14 residues in the CDR3.

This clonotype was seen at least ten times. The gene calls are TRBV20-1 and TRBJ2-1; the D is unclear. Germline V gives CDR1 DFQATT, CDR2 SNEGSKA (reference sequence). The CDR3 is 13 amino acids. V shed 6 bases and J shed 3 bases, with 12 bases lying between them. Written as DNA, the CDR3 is TGCAGTGCCCCGCGGCGTAGCTACAATGAGCAGTTCTTC. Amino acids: CSAPRRSYNEQFF.

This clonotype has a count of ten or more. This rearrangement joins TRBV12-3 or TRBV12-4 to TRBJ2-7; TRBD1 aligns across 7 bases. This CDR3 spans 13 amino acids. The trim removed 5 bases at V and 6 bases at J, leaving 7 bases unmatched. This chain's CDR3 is CASSPSDRVEQYF. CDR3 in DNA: TGTGCCAGCAGTCCGAGCGACAGGGTCGAGCAGTACTTC.

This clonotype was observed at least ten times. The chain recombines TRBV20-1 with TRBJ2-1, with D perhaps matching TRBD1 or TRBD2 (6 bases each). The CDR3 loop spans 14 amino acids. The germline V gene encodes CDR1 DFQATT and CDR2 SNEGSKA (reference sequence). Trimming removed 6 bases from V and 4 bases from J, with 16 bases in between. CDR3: CSASSGGGYNEQFF. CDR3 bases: TGCAGTGCAAGTAGCGGAGGGGGTTACAATGAGCAGTTCTTC.

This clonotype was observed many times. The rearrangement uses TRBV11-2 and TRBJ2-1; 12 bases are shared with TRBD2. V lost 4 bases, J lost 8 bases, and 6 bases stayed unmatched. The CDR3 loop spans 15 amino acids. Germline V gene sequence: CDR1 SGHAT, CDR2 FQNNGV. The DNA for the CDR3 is TGTGCCAGCAGCTCCAGACTAGCGGGAGTAGATGAGCAGTTCTTC. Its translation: CASSSRLAGVDEQFF.

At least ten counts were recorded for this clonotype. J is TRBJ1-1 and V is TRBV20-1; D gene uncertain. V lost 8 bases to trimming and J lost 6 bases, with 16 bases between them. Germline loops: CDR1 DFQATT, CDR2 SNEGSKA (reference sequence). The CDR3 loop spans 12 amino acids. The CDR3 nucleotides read TGCAGTCTGACCACCTCCGGGGCTGAAGCTTTCTTT. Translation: CSLTTSGAEAFF.

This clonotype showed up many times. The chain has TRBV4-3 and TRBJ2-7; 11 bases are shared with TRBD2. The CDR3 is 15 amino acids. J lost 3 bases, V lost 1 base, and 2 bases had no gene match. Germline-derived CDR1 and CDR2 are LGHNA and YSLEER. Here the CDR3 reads CASSQGLAGLYEQYF. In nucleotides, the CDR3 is TGCGCCAGCAGCCAAGGACTAGCGGGACTCTACGAGCAGTACTTC.

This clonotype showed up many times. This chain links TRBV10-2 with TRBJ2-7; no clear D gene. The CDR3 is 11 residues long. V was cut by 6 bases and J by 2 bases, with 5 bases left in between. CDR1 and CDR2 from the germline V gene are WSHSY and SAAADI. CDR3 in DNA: TGCGCCAGCAGCCAGGCCTACGAGCAGTACTTC. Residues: CASSQAYEQYF.

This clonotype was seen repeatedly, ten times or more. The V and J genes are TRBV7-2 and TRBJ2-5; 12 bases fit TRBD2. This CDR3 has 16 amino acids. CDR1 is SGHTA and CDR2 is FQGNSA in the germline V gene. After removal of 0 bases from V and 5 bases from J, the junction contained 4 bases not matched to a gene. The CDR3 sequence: CASSLAPTSGSETQYF. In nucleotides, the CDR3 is TGTGCCAGCAGCTTAGCGCCGACTAGCGGGAGCGAGACCCAGTACTTC.

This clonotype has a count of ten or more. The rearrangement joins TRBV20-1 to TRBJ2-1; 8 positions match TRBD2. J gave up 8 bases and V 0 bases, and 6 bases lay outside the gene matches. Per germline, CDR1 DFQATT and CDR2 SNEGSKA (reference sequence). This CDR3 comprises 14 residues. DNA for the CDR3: TGCAGTGCTAGAGATACCGGGAGGGGGGATGAGCAGTTCTTC. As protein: CSARDTGRGDEQFF.